These T cell receptor beta chains were read from a single sample in a study of blood T cell repertoires in COVID-19. Method: immunoSEQ multiplex PCR; TCRdb's copy keeps in-frame clones and lacks some. This table has about 150,000 clones, around 75% appearing once. Material: peripheral blood. The receptors here all came from a woman aged 70-85 years with COVID-19, enrolled during active disease. The CDR3 runs from the conserved cysteine through the conserved F or W. The D gene is left open where the match is weak. Only some rows state a clone size, as once, few, many or a class for expanded clones.

d_gene | j_gene | abundance | v_gene | CDR3nt | CDR3aa
TRBD2 | TRBJ2-3 | few | TRBV7-2 | TGTGCCAGCAGCGCCACTAGCGGGGTTGGAGGAACGCAGTATTTT | CASSATSGVGGTQYF
. | TRBJ1-3 | . | TRBV28 | TGTGCCAGCACGTCCAGGGCTGGAAACACCATATATTTT | CASTSRAGNTIYF
. | TRBJ1-1 | . | TRBV12-3/TRBV12-4 | TGTGCCAGCAGTCTCGGGCAGGGAACTGAAGCTTTCTTT | CASSLGQGTEAFF
. | TRBJ1-2 | once | TRBV6-5 | TGTGCCAGCTCGGCCGGCGACAGGCCGGGCTATGGCTACACCTTC | CASSAGDRPGYGYTF
. | TRBJ2-7 | once | TRBV19 | TGTGCCAGTAGTATCCGAGCCTCGTCCTACGAGCAGTACTTC | CASSIRASSYEQYF
TRBD1 | TRBJ1-3 | . | TRBV3-1/TRBV3-2 | TGTGCCAGCAGCCAAGGGACAGGGGCTGGAAACACCATATATTTT | CASSQGTGAGNTIYF
TRBD1 | TRBJ1-5 | . | TRBV27 | TGTGCCAGCAGTTCCCTGGGACAGGGGATTCAGCCCCAGCATTTT | CASSSLGQGIQPQHF
. | TRBJ2-5 | . | TRBV10-2 | TGCGCCAGCAGTTCGCTTTCGGGTGTCAGTACCCAGTACTTC | CASSSLSGVSTQYF
. | TRBJ2-7 | . | TRBV2 | TGTGCCAGCACCTTGGCTAGCGACTCCTACGAGCAGTACTTC | CASTLASDSYEQYF
. | TRBJ2-6 | . | TRBV2 | TGTGCCAGCATAGAGGTGGCTGGGGCCAACGTCCTGACTTTC | CASIEVAGANVLTF
. | TRBJ1-4 | . | TRBV4-3 | TGCGCCAGCAGCCAAGACTGGACAGCAACTAATGAAAAACTGTTTTTT | CASSQDWTATNEKLFF
TRBD1 | TRBJ2-3 | . | TRBV6-1 | TGTGCCAGCAGTGAAGCGCAAGGGACAGCAAGCACAGATACGCAGTATTTT | CASSEAQGTASTDTQYF
. | TRBJ2-5 | . | TRBV7-3 | TGTGCCAGCAGCGCGGGCCCCGGGGAGACCCAGTACTTC | CASSAGPGETQYF
TRBD1 | TRBJ1-6 | . | TRBV30 | TGTGCCTGGAGTGTACAAGGGACAGGAAATTCACCCCTCCACTTT | CAWSVQGTGNSPLHF
. | TRBJ1-6 | once | TRBV2 | TGTGCCAGCAGTGCCCCCGGAGGATCCGGCAATTCACCCCTCCACTTT | CASSAPGGSGNSPLHF
. | TRBJ1-1 | . | TRBV19 | TGTGCCAGTATACGGGGTGAAGCTTTCTTT | CASIRGEAFF
TRBD1 | TRBJ1-5 | . | TRBV18 | TGTGCCAGCTCACGGGACAGGGGAGAGAATCAGCCCCAGCATTTT | CASSRDRGENQPQHF
TRBD2 | TRBJ2-2 | . | TRBV3-1/TRBV3-2 | TGTGCCAGCAGCCCCCGAGCTAGCGGGGGGGCCGGGGAGCTGTTTTTT | CASSPRASGGAGELFF
TRBD2 | TRBJ2-1 | once | TRBV5-1 | TGCGCCAGCAGCACTAGCGGGGGGGCGAATGAGCAGTTCTTC | CASSTSGGANEQFF
TRBD1 | TRBJ1-5 | . | TRBV7-2 | TGTGCCAGCAGCTTAGCGCCAGGGGGTGGTAATCAGCCCCAGCATTTT | CASSLAPGGGNQPQHF
. | TRBJ2-2 | . | TRBV6-5 | TGTGCCAGCAGTAGGACTCTCAACACCGGGGAGCTGTTTTTT | CASSRTLNTGELFF
. | TRBJ2-5 | . | TRBV6-2/TRBV6-3 | TGTGCCAGCAGTACCCAGACCCAGGGGGGAGGGTACTTC | CASSTQTQGGGYF
. | TRBJ1-5 | . | TRBV28 | TGTGCCAGCAGTCGCCGACAGGCTAGGTGGGGGCCCCAGCATTTT | CASSRRQARWGPQHF
. | TRBJ2-5 | once | TRBV6-5 | TGTGCCAGCAGTTTGAGCGGACAAGAGACCCAGTACTTC | CASSLSGQETQYF
. | TRBJ2-3 | . | TRBV7-8 | TGTGCCAGCAGCTTAGAACGACTAGGAACAGATACGCAGTATTTT | CASSLERLGTDTQYF
. | TRBJ1-4 | . | TRBV7-9 | TGTGCCGTGCCTCGGAGAGAAAAACTGTTTTTT | CAVPRREKLFF
. | TRBJ2-1 | . | TRBV21-1 | TGTGCCAGCAACAAAGGGACTAGCTTCCGGGAGCAGTTCTTC | CASNKGTSFREQFF
TRBD2 | TRBJ2-1 | few | TRBV6-1 | TGTGCCAGCAGTGATTGGGCGGGGGTCCATGAGCAGTTCTTC | CASSDWAGVHEQFF
TRBD1 | TRBJ1-5 | . | TRBV6-6 | TGTGCCAGCATCCTGGACAGGGGACCTAGCAATCAGCCCCAGCATTTT | CASILDRGPSNQPQHF
TRBD1 | TRBJ1-6 | . | TRBV28 | TGTGCCAGCAGAGGGACAGGGAATTCACCCCTCCACTTT | CASRGTGNSPLHF
TRBD2 | TRBJ2-3 | . | TRBV9 | TGTGCCAGCAGCGTAGGAACTAGCGGGGGGGCGAACACAGATACGCAGTATTTT | CASSVGTSGGANTDTQYF
. | TRBJ1-2 | . | TRBV5-6 | TGTGCCAGCAGCTCGGCGGGCACTAACTATGGCTACACCTTC | CASSSAGTNYGYTF
TRBD1 | TRBJ1-6 | . | TRBV18 | TGTGCCAGCTCACTGACAGAGGGGGCGAATTCACCCCTCCACTTT | CASSLTEGANSPLHF
TRBD2 | TRBJ2-5 | . | TRBV2 | TGTGCCAGCAGTTTACAGGGTAGCGGGAAAGAGACCCAGTACTTC | CASSLQGSGKETQYF
. | TRBJ1-1 | few | TRBV3-1/TRBV3-2 | TGTGCCAGCAGCCAAGATTTGAGCCTCCCCCTACTGAAAGCTTTCTTT | CASSQDLSLPLLKAFF
TRBD1 | TRBJ1-6 | . | TRBV28 | TGTGCCAGCAGTTTAGTGTCAGGGGGCAATTCACCCCTCCACTTT | CASSLVSGGNSPLHF
. | TRBJ1-1 | . | TRBV6-6 | TGTGCCAGCAGGGTGGGCCCATTCACTGAAGCTTTCTTT | CASRVGPFTEAFF
TRBD1 | TRBJ2-7 | . | TRBV6-2/TRBV6-3 | TGTGCCAGCAGTACAAGGGACAGCCTTTACGAGCAGTACTTC | CASSTRDSLYEQYF
TRBD1 | TRBJ2-3 | . | TRBV5-1 | TGCGCCAGCAGCCCTAACACAGGGGGACGCACAGATACGCAGTATTTT | CASSPNTGGRTDTQYF
. | TRBJ1-3 | once | TRBV19 | TGTGCCAGTAGTATCGACAGATCTGGAAACACCATATATTTT | CASSIDRSGNTIYF
TRBD1 | TRBJ1-1 | . | TRBV10-3 | TGTGCCATCAGAGACAGGGAAGAAAGTACTGAAGCTTTCTTT | CAIRDREESTEAFF
. | TRBJ2-5 | . | TRBV21-1 | TGTGCCAGCAGCAAAGTGGAGTCGGCAGGGGCTTTTCAAGAGACCCAGTACTTC | CASSKVESAGAFQETQYF
. | TRBJ1-1 | . | TRBV6-5 | TGTGCCAGCAGTTCTCGTACCACAGGGAACACTGAAGCTTTCTTT | CASSSRTTGNTEAFF
. | TRBJ1-3 | . | TRBV7-8 | TGTGCCAGCAGCTTACTGGGGCAGGGGCCTATGCTTGGCTCTGGAAACACCATATATTTT | CASSLLGQGPMLGSGNTIYF
TRBD1 | TRBJ2-3 | . | TRBV5-1 | TGCGCCAGCAGCACGGACAGGGGGCGATCGGCCACAGATACGCAGTATTTT | CASSTDRGRSATDTQYF
TRBD2 | TRBJ2-6 | . | TRBV5-6 | TGTGCCAGCCAGCGGGGGGCTGGGGCCAACGTCCTGACTTTC | CASQRGAGANVLTF
. | TRBJ1-3 | . | TRBV12-1 | TGTGCCAGCAGCCAAGGGGGACAGGGGGCGAGCCCCTCTGGAAACACCATATATTTT | CASSQGGQGASPSGNTIYF
TRBD2 | TRBJ2-5 | . | TRBV29-1 | TGCAGCTCCCTGGGTGGGGGACTAGCCCTTAGCCAAGAGACCCAGTACTTC | CSSLGGGLALSQETQYF
. | TRBJ1-2 | . | TRBV3-1/TRBV3-2 | TGTGCCAGCAGCCTCCATGAGGTGAACTATGGCTACACCTTC | CASSLHEVNYGYTF